The clone carrying this T cell receptor beta chain occurred many times. Its antigen remains unknown. CDR3 length: 15 residues. The V gene end was trimmed by 7 bases and the J gene end by 1 base; junction bases not matched to a gene: 5. These data belong to a study of neurological immune-mediated disorders. The cDNA came from 5'RACE, which used 10-nucleotide random UMIs. TCRdb passed the 5' RACE reads through MiXCR, listing each CDR3 protein once. The sample lists fewer than 40,000 distinct CDR3 sequences, 4% occurring once. Study-level results: Among expanded clones, no CDR3 amino acid sequences were shared across subjects, a pattern suggesting private repertoires in all groups.

The chain combines TRBV12-3 or TRBV12-4 with TRBJ2-1; 9 nucleotides agree with TRBD1. Material: CD4+ T cells from blood. The source of this sequence is a woman aged 40 to 55 in good health. CDR3 loop: CASTSGTGSYNEQFF. CDR3 in DNA: TGTGCCAGCACCTCGGGGACAGGGTCCTACAATGAGCAGTTCTTC.